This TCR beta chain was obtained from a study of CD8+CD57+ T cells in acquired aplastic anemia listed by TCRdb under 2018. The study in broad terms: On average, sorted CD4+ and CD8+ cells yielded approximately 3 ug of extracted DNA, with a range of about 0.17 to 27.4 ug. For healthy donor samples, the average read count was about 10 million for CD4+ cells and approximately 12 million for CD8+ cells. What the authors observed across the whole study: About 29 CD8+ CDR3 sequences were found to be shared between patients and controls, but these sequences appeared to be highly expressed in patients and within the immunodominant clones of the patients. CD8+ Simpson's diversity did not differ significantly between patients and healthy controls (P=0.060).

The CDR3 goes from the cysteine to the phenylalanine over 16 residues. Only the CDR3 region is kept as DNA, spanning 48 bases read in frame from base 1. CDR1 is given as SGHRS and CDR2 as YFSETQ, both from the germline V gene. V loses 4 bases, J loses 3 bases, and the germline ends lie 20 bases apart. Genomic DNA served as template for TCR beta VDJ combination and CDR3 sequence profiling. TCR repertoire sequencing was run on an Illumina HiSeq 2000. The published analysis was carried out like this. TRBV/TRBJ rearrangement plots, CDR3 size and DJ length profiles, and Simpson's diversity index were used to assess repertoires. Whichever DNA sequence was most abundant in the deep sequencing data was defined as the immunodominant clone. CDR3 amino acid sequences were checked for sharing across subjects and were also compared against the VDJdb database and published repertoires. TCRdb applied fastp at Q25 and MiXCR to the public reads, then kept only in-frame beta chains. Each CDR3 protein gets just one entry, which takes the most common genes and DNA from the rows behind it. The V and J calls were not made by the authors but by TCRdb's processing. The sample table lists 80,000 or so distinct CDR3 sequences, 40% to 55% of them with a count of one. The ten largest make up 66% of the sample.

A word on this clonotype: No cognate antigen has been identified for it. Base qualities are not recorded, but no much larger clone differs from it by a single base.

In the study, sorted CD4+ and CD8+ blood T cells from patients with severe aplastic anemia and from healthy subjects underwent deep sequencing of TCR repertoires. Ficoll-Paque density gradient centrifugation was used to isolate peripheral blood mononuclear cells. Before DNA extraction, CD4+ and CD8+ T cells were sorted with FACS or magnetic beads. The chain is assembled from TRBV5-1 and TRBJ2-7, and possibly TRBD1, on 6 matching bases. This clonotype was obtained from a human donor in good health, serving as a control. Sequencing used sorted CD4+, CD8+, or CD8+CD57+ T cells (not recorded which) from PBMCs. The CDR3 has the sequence CASSHSKGTGSYEQYF. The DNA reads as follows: TGCGCCAGCAGCCATAGCAAGGGAACAGGGAGCTACGAGCAGTACTTC.